This T cell receptor (beta chain) was sequenced during a study of CD8+CD57+ T cells in acquired aplastic anemia. Whole-study context: Sorted CD4+ and CD8+ cells yielded about 2.9 ug of DNA on average. Study-level results: No significant patient-versus-control difference appeared in CD8+ Simpson's diversity. Patients and controls turned out to have 25 to 35 CD8+ CDR3 sequences in common.

The TCR beta profiling, which covered VDJ combination and CDR3 sequence, was carried out using genomic DNA as the template. Each CDR3 protein is one row after TCRdb ran MiXCR on the reads. The sample lists some 280,000 distinct CDR3 sequences, around 60% seen once, with approximately 8.2% in the top ten. This clonotype was observed a few times. Its antigen is not identified. Sequenced input: sorted CD4+, CD8+, or CD8+CD57+ T cells (not recorded which) from PBMCs. This TCR derives from a human donor with severe aplastic anemia or a healthy control (not recorded which).

CDR3 sequence: CSAWVLRDQPQHF. The CDR3 nucleotides read TGCAGTGCATGGGTTTTGAGGGATCAGCCCCAGCATTTT. The chain couples TRBV20-1 to TRBJ1-5, with D unresolved. This CDR3 region has 13 residues. CDR1 and CDR2 (germline): DFQATT, SNEGSKA (reference sequence). The V end was cut by 6 bases, the J end by 5 bases, with 14 bases between.